The present T cell receptor beta chain was sequenced within a study of blood T cells in healthy people across ages. Findings of the study overall: Investigators viewed diversity estimates from one million T cells as underestimates, the study reported. Observed TCR beta diversity per million T cells went down as age went up. This fall followed a roughly linear course with age.

Every sample had a minimum of 6 million PBMCs isolated. The junction had 13 bases not matched to a gene; V was cut back by 5 bases and J by 7 bases. Germline V lookup: CDR1 SEHNR, CDR2 FQNEAQ (reference sequence). This CDR3 is 17 amino acids long. Sample-barcoded 5' priming and a J-beta primer mix drove a second PCR of roughly 6 to 12 cycles. TCRdb recomputed calls from the 5' RACE reads with MiXCR, one row per CDR3 protein. The data hold around 850,000 distinct CDR3 sequences, with 35% to 40% observed a single time. Regarding this clonotype: The antigen is not known.

This receptor was taken from a man younger than 35 in good health. Sequenced input: blood. The rearrangement joins TRBV7-9 to TRBJ2-1; TRBD1 matches 11 bases. CDR3 DNA sequence: TGTGCCAGCAGCCTACCCTTCCGGGACAGGGGGAAAAATGAGCAGTTCTTC. Amino acids: CASSLPFRDRGKNEQFF. The variable domain in full, completed from reference TRBV7-9 and TRBJ2-1, reads DTGVSQNPRHKITKRGQNVTFRCDPISEHNRLYWYRQTLGQGPEFLTYFQNEAQLEKSRLLSDRFSAERPKGSFSTLEIQRTEQGDSAMYLCASSLPFRDRGKNEQFFGPGTRLTVL.